Listed below are T cell receptor beta chains from one sample, sequenced in a study of OX40 agonist ivuxolimab in advanced cancers. This table comes from immunoSEQ multiplex PCR, and its TCRdb copy is limited to in-frame clones, with some not included. The sample shows 75,000 to 95,000 clones, 85% of them seen only once. The sequencing used CD4+ or CD8+ T cells sorted from blood, collected in a trial of the OX40 agonist ivuxolimab. The receptors derive from an adult with an advanced solid tumor such as melanoma, head and neck, liver or kidney cancer. Both conserved end residues are part of each CDR3. The D gene is left open where the match is weak. Clone size is stated in some rows and not others, as once, few, many or a class when expanded.

j_call clone_size v_call d_call cdr3_aa cdr3_nt
TRBJ1-3 once TRBV6-6 NA CASSYGQGSSGNTIYF TGTGCCAGCAGTTACGGGCAGGGCAGCTCTGGAAACACCATATATTTT
TRBJ1-1 once TRBV11-3 NA CASSATTWTEAFF TGTGCCAGCAGCGCTACGACCTGGACTGAAGCTTTCTTT
TRBJ2-1 NA TRBV4-3 NA CASSQGGNGGYNEQFF TGCGCCAGCAGCCAAGGGGGGAACGGGGGATACAATGAGCAGTTCTTC
TRBJ2-1 once TRBV6-6 NA CASSSPAGLAYNEQFF TGTGCCAGCAGTTCCCCGGCAGGGTTAGCCTACAATGAGCAGTTCTTC
TRBJ1-2 NA TRBV28 NA CASRIGGGDYGYTF TGTGCCAGCCGGATCGGCGGGGGGGACTATGGCTACACCTTC
TRBJ1-2 NA TRBV11-3 NA CASSLEPSANYGYTF TGTGCCAGCAGCTTAGAACCGTCCGCTAACTATGGCTACACCTTC
TRBJ1-1 NA TRBV6-6 NA CASSYSGQIGEAFF TGTGCCAGCAGTTACTCCGGGCAGATAGGTGAAGCTTTCTTT
TRBJ1-4 few TRBV30 TRBD1 CAWRDRPEKLFF TGTGCCTGGAGGGACAGGCCCGAAAAACTGTTTTTT
TRBJ1-2 NA TRBV4-3 TRBD1 CASSRRGQGSTYGYTF TGCGCCAGCAGCCGCCGGGGACAGGGATCCACCTATGGCTACACCTTC
TRBJ2-7 NA TRBV27 NA CASRLSPGQTYEQYF TGTGCCAGCAGATTGAGTCCCGGACAGACCTACGAGCAGTACTTC
TRBJ1-2 NA TRBV10-1 NA CACELGPRGYTF TGCGCCTGCGAACTGGGACCGCGGGGCTACACCTTC
TRBJ1-3 NA TRBV14 NA CASRPPGTSGNTIYF TGTGCCAGCAGGCCCCCGGGTACCTCTGGAAACACCATATATTTT
TRBJ1-1 once TRBV7-2 NA CASSPRWVGGYTEAFF TGTGCCAGCAGCCCCAGATGGGTTGGGGGATACACTGAAGCTTTCTTT
TRBJ1-2 NA TRBV7-2 TRBD1 CASSLALGQGAGYGYTF TGTGCCAGCAGCTTAGCCCTCGGACAGGGGGCGGGATATGGCTACACCTTC
TRBJ2-2 NA TRBV5-4 TRBD2 CASSRGGANTGELFF TGTGCCAGCAGCCGCGGGGGGGCGAACACCGGGGAGCTGTTTTTT
TRBJ2-7 NA TRBV6-1 NA CACGYEQYF TGTGCCTGCGGGTACGAGCAGTACTTC
TRBJ1-2 NA TRBV25-1 NA CATPARVYYGYTF TGTGCCACTCCGGCGAGGGTTTACTATGGCTACACCTTC
TRBJ2-7 NA TRBV27 TRBD2 CASSLYGLAGGSYEQYF TGTGCCAGCAGTTTATATGGCCTAGCGGGAGGGTCCTACGAGCAGTACTTC
TRBJ2-7 NA TRBV18 TRBD1 CASSPNRGRPYEQYF TGTGCCAGCTCACCTAACAGGGGTCGACCCTACGAGCAGTACTTC
TRBJ1-2 NA TRBV11-3 NA CASSLEPSGFYGYTF TGTGCCAGCAGCTTAGAACCCTCCGGGTTCTATGGCTACACCTTC
TRBJ2-7 NA TRBV13 NA CASSFKRRGGYEQYF TGTGCCAGCAGCTTCAAAAGACGGGGCGGCTACGAGCAGTACTTC
TRBJ2-3 NA TRBV27 NA CASSPSTDTQYF TGTGCCAGCAGCCCAAGCACAGATACGCAGTATTTT
TRBJ1-2 NA TRBV19 NA CASSISGNYGYTF TGTGCCAGTAGTATATCAGGAAACTATGGCTACACCTTC
TRBJ1-1 NA TRBV6-5 TRBD1 CASIDRVGANTEAFF TGTGCCAGCATTGACAGGGTAGGAGCAAACACTGAAGCTTTCTTT